The 27 T cell receptor beta chains below come from one sample, sequenced in a study of T-cell reconstitution after alpha-beta-depleted transplantation in children. As it was prepared, the TCRbeta library received unique molecular identifiers. From the PCR reads, TCRdb called clonotypes with MiXCR, one entry per CDR3 protein. There are about 420,000 distinct CDR3 sequences in the sample; about a sixth occur only once, and roughly 27% lies in the top ten. The sample was PBMCs, mostly from graft donor cells, taken 360 days after TCRalphabeta/CD19-depleted stem cell transplant. The receptors here all came from a boy under two years old who had a stem cell transplant for Wiskott-Aldrich syndrome, so the T cells may come from the graft donor.

This clonotype has at least ten counts. The chain is built from TRBV25-1 and TRBJ2-1; TRBD2 matches 8 bases. The V gene's germline CDR1 is MGHDK and CDR2 SYGVNS. The CDR3 length is 13 residues. Losses at the gene ends were 6 bases for V and 6 bases for J; bases not matched to a gene: 4. The CDR3 DNA is TGTGCCAGCAGATACAGCGGGAGCAATGAGCAGTTCTTC. It translates to CASRYSGSNEQFF.

The sample holds a few counts of this clonotype. J is TRBJ2-7 and V is TRBV6-5; no firm D call. Trimming shortened V by 4 bases and J by 1 base, and 11 bases separated the two germline ends. The CDR3 loop spans 14 amino acids. Germline V lookup: CDR1 MNHEY, CDR2 SVGAGI. Here the CDR3 reads CASSLKPFSYEQYF. The CDR3 DNA reads as TGTGCCAGCAGTTTAAAGCCATTTTCCTACGAGCAGTACTTC.

The V gene is TRBV7-2, the J gene TRBJ2-7, with 9 bases matching TRBD1. The V segment lost 5 bases and the J segment 5 bases; nucleotides outside the gene matches: 13. The CDR3 runs to 16 residues. CDR1 is SGHTA and CDR2 is FQGNSA in the germline V gene. The CDR3 region has the DNA TGTGCCAGCAGCGCTACCGGGACAGGGTCTACGGACGAGCAGTACTTC. Translation: CASSATGTGSTDEQYF.

This CDR3 is CATSGPAQETQYF. The CDR3, as DNA: TGTGCCACCAGTGGTCCGGCACAAGAGACCCAGTACTTC. The rearrangement links TRBV24-1 to TRBJ2-5; D is undetermined. Germline V gene lookup returns CDR1 KGHDR and CDR2 SFDVKD. The V end was cut by 5 bases, the J end by 2 bases, with 8 bases between. This CDR3 is 13 amino acids long.

V gene TRBV5-5 combines with J gene TRBJ2-7, with TRBD1 as a possible D gene (6 bases). This CDR3 comprises 16 residues. Germline lookup yields CDR1 SGHKS and CDR2 YYEKEE (reference sequence). V was shortened by 6 bases and J by 2 bases, with 21 bases between the two germline ends. The CDR3 DNA is TGTGCCAGCAACTTCCCGCAGGGGAAGGGAACCTACGAGCAGTACTTC. Amino acids: CASNFPQGKGTYEQYF. Complete variable domain (other parts from reference TRBV5-5 and TRBJ2-7): DAGVTQSPTHLIKTRGQQVTLRCSPISGHKSVSWYQQVLGQGPQFIFQYYEKEERGRGNFPDRFSARQFPNYSSELNVNALLLGDSALYLCASNFPQGKGTYEQYFGPGTRLTVT.

V and J are TRBV6-5 and TRBJ2-7, with 9 bases fitting TRBD1. Germline-derived CDR1 and CDR2 are MNHEY and SVGAGI. This CDR3 comprises 15 residues. J gave up 4 bases and V 4 bases, and 8 bases lay outside the gene matches. The CDR3 here is CASSSFGTGLYEQYF. CDR3 DNA sequence: TGTGCCAGCAGTTCATTCGGGACAGGGCTTTACGAGCAGTACTTC.

This clonotype was detected many times. CDR3 in DNA: TGTGCCAGCAGCCAAACCCCGGCAGGGGGCTCAGATACGCAGTATTTT. This gives the protein CASSQTPAGGSDTQYF. V and J are TRBV3-1 and TRBJ2-3; 8 nucleotides match TRBD1. CDR3 length equals 16 residues. Germline CDR1 reads LGHDT; CDR2 reads YNNKEL (reference sequence). V was pared by 2 bases and J by 4 bases, with 8 bases of the junction left unmatched.

The rearrangement joins TRBV29-1 to TRBJ2-3; 8 bases are shared with TRBD2. There are 15 residues in the CDR3. Trimming cost V 4 bases and J 7 bases; bases outside gene matches: 13. CDR1 is SQVTM and CDR2 is ANQGSEA in the germline V gene. CDR3 residues: CSVGGVSGRRNTQYF. CDR3 nucleotides: TGCAGCGTTGGTGGTGTGAGCGGGAGACGAAATACGCAGTATTTT.

This chain links TRBV6-5 with TRBJ2-7, with 7 bases fitting TRBD1. J lost 3 bases, V lost 2 bases, and 4 bases had no gene match. Per the germline V gene, CDR1 is MNHEY and CDR2 is SVGAGI. This CDR3 has 14 residues. The CDR3 sequence: CASSYRHRGYEQYF. Written as DNA, the CDR3 is TGTGCCAGCAGTTACCGGCACAGGGGCTACGAGCAGTACTTC.

This chain joins TRBV6-5 and TRBJ2-1; 13 positions agree with TRBD2. This CDR3 spans 15 amino acids. The V segment lost 4 bases and the J segment 9 bases; nucleotides outside the gene matches: 6. CDR1 and CDR2 from the germline V gene are MNHEY and SVGAGI. CDR3 sequence (DNA): TGTGCCAGCAGTTTTGGACTAGCGGGAGCGGGTGAGCAGTTCTTC. Translating it yields CASSFGLAGAGEQFF.

This clonotype was observed a few times. This rearrangement joins TRBV5-1 to TRBJ2-2, with D possibly TRBD2 on 5 matching bases. V was cut by 0 bases and J by 6 bases, with 15 bases left in between. The CDR3 length is 16 residues. CDR1 is SGHRS, CDR2 YFSETQ, per germline. Written as DNA, the CDR3 is TGCGCCAGCAGCTTGGCCGGAGGCTTGGACTCCGGGGAGCTGTTTTTT. The encoded protein is CASSLAGGLDSGELFF.

This clonotype occurred a few times. V usage is TRBV29-1 and J usage is TRBJ2-1; 7 bases agree with TRBD1. V was clipped by 7 bases and J by 6 bases; unmatched bases: 18. This CDR3 has 16 residues. Germline assignment: CDR1 SQVTM and CDR2 ANQGSEA. This CDR3 reads CSARSPDRAFRNEQFF. CDR3 coding DNA: TGCAGCGCCCGAAGCCCTGACAGGGCGTTCCGCAATGAGCAGTTCTTC.

This clonotype was counted at least ten times. This sequence joins TRBV4-1 and TRBJ2-3; D remains ambiguous. The CDR3 sequence is 16 residues long. Germline CDR1 is MGHRA and CDR2 is YSYEKL. The V and J ends lost 5 bases and 5 bases respectively, with 20 bases between them. The CDR3 DNA sequence: TGCGCCAGCAGCGTCCTTGCAAAGACTTGGGAAGATACGCAGTATTTT. Protein product: CASSVLAKTWEDTQYF.

The chain joins TRBV30 to TRBJ2-3, with 14 bases that match TRBD2. CDR1 GTSNPN and CDR2 SVGIG come from the germline V gene (reference sequence). This CDR3 has 16 amino acids. V lost 1 base and J lost 6; bases outside the gene matches: 6. CDR3 in amino acids: CAWSGGTSGRRDTQYF. CDR3 nucleotides: TGTGCCTGGAGTGGCGGGACTAGCGGGAGAAGGGATACGCAGTATTTT.

The chain has TRBV29-1 and TRBJ2-7; no definite D call. Germline CDR1 is SQVTM and CDR2 is ANQGSEA. Trimming took 1 base from V and 2 from J, leaving 15 bases between them. The CDR3 runs to 15 residues. CDR3 loop: CSVEGRKGSTYEQYF. The CDR3 DNA reads as TGCAGCGTTGAAGGCCGGAAGGGAAGCACCTACGAGCAGTACTTC.

This clonotype was seen a handful of times. The chain is built from TRBV30 and TRBJ2-1; TRBD2 matches 8 bases. CDR3 length: 15 amino acids. J lost 5 bases, V lost 0 bases, and 6 bases had no gene match. The V gene's germline CDR1 is GTSNPN and CDR2 SVGIG (reference sequence). CDR3 nucleotides: TGTGCCTGGAGTGTAGTGCTAGCGGGCGACAATGAGCAGTTCTTC. Translation gives CAWSVVLAGDNEQFF.

This clonotype was seen a few times. The chain couples TRBV28 to TRBJ2-5, with 9 positions matching TRBD1. Looked up from germline, CDR1 is MDHEN and CDR2 is SYDVKM. J lost 7 bases, V lost 5 bases, and 8 bases had no gene match. The CDR3 loop spans 14 amino acids. CDR3 in amino acids: CASSRAGTGPTQYF. CDR3 nucleotides: TGTGCCAGCAGTCGGGCAGGGACAGGGCCGACCCAGTACTTC.

The gene calls are TRBV6-5 and TRBJ1-2; D possibly corresponds to TRBD1 (6 bases). Germline V gene sequence: CDR1 MNHEY, CDR2 SVGAGI. V lost 2 bases and J lost 6, with 7 bases in between. The CDR3 has 12 amino acids. The CDR3 nucleotides read TGTGCCAGCAGTTACCAGGGGAATGGCTACACCTTC. Its protein is CASSYQGNGYTF.

The chain recombines TRBV11-2 with TRBJ2-3; D is perhaps TRBD1 (5 bases). The CDR3 sequence is 16 residues long. Germline V gives CDR1 SGHAT, CDR2 FQNNGV. V shed 2 bases and J shed 0 bases, with 12 bases lying between them. The CDR3 here is CASSLFLRDSTDTQYF. CDR3 coding DNA: TGTGCCAGCAGCTTATTCCTCAGGGATAGCACAGATACGCAGTATTTT.

V usage is TRBV18 and J usage is TRBJ2-1; 9 bases fit TRBD1. Germline trimming cut 4 bases from V and 4 bases from J; bases unmatched to any gene: 5. The CDR3 consists of 15 residues. Germline V gene data show CDR1 as KGHSH and CDR2 as LQKENI. The CDR3 nucleotides read TGTGCCAGCTCACTACCCGGGACAGGGTACAATGAGCAGTTCTTC. Its translation: CASSLPGTGYNEQFF.

This clonotype occurred a few times. The genes are TRBV12-3 or TRBV12-4 and TRBJ2-3; no clear D. V was cut by 3 bases and J by 5 bases, with 12 bases left in between. This CDR3 is 14 amino acids long. CDR3 protein: CASSFRARQDTQYF. CDR3 nucleotides: TGTGCCAGCAGTTTTCGGGCAAGGCAAGATACGCAGTATTTT.

This chain connects TRBV3-1 to TRBJ2-5, with D possibly matching TRBD2 (5 bases). The germline V and J ends were trimmed by 4 bases and 1 base, with 19 bases remaining between them. CDR1 and CDR2 from the germline V gene are LGHDT and YNNKEL (reference sequence). The CDR3 loop spans 17 amino acids. CDR3 in DNA: TGTGCCAGCAGCCCCCGGGTAAGCGGAAGCTTCCAAGAGACCCAGTACTTC. Translating it yields CASSPRVSGSFQETQYF.

The chain recombines TRBV3-1 with TRBJ2-7; D is unclear. This CDR3 has 14 amino acids. The germline V gene has CDR1 LGHDT and CDR2 YNNKEL (reference sequence). V shed 2 bases and J shed 1 base, with 9 bases lying between them. The CDR3 is CASSQLGRSYEQYF. The CDR3 nucleotides are TGTGCCAGCAGCCAACTAGGAAGATCCTACGAGCAGTACTTC.

This clonotype was observed a handful of times. The chain employs TRBV7-8 and TRBJ2-5, with 12 positions matching TRBD2. V dropped 4 bases and J dropped 7; count of bases not matched to a gene: 4. CDR1 SGHVS and CDR2 FQNEAQ come from the germline V gene. CDR3 length: 14 amino acids. The CDR3 sequence is CASSSTSGSWTQYF. CDR3 sequence (DNA): TGTGCCAGCAGCTCGACTAGCGGGAGTTGGACCCAGTACTTC.

A word on this clonotype: Sequence at one end of the junction differs from germline and may be a read error. V and J are TRBV12-3 or TRBV12-4 and TRBJ1-5; 9 nucleotides agree with TRBD1. The CDR3 is made up of 17 amino acids. CDR3 nucleotide sequence: TGTACCAGCAGTTCTAGCCTACAGGGGGCCGGCAATCAGCCCCAGCATTTT. Protein: CTSSSSLQGAGNQPQHF.

The V and J genes are TRBV20-1 and TRBJ2-7, with TRBD1 identical over 9 bases. Per the germline V gene, CDR1 is DFQATT and CDR2 is SNEGSKA (reference sequence). V shed 5 bases, J shed 0 bases, and the junction held 2 bases outside the gene matches. This CDR3 has 13 amino acids. CDR3 nucleotide sequence: TGCAGTGCTGGACAGGGGAGCTCCTACGAGCAGTACTTC. Residues: CSAGQGSSYEQYF.

Only a few counts were recorded for this clonotype. CDR3 sequence (DNA): TGTGCCAGCAGCTTAGTGCCGGGCGACGGGACTAGCAAGTTCTTC. This sequence encodes CASSLVPGDGTSKFF. The chain links TRBV7-8 to TRBJ2-1, with 9 positions matching TRBD2. V lost 1 base and J lost 14; bases outside the gene matches: 12. CDR1 is SGHVS and CDR2 is FQNEAQ in the germline V gene. The CDR3 totals 15 residues.